The 4 T cell receptor beta chains listed next were all sequenced from one sample in a study of human T cells and chemical hapten exposure. The time point was: patch test 3, about 24 weeks after DPC sensitization. Treatment meaning: therapeutic diphenylcyclopropenone sensitization with weekly scalp DPC. TCRdb reprocessed the RACE reads with MiXCR, giving one entry per CDR3 protein. The sample includes around 110,000 distinct CDR3 sequences, 11% of them seen just once. The specimen was whole blood, collected in connection with sensitization to the hapten diphenylcyclopropenone (DPC). The source of these receptors is a woman between 45 and 65 years old with alopecia areata. Some clones in this sample may be carry-over from other donors' samples.

This clonotype was counted a few times. The CDR3 spells CASTPRGSGYNEQFF. In nucleotides, the CDR3 is TGTGCCAGCACCCCCCGGGGGAGCGGATACAATGAGCAGTTCTTC. J is TRBJ2-1 and V is TRBV6-6; perhaps TRBD2 as D (6 bases). The V and J ends lost 7 bases and 4 bases respectively, with 17 bases between them. CDR1 is MNHNY and CDR2 is SVGAGI in the germline V gene (reference sequence). This CDR3 contains 15 residues.

V gene TRBV5-1 combines with J gene TRBJ1-2, with a possible D match to TRBD1 (6 bases). The length of the CDR3 is 14 residues. Germline CDR1 and CDR2: SGHRS and YFSETQ. V lost 5 bases and J 2 bases, leaving 13 bases between the germline ends. The CDR3 loop is CASSPGGQNYGYTF. In DNA form, the CDR3 reads TGCGCCAGCAGTCCGGGGGGGCAGAACTATGGCTACACCTTC.

V and J are TRBV6-5 and TRBJ1-1; 7 bases line up with TRBD1. This CDR3 is built from 15 residues. Germline V gene sequence: CDR1 MNHEY, CDR2 SVGAGI. The V gene end was trimmed by 6 bases and the J gene end by 1 base; junction bases not matched to a gene: 8. The CDR3 region is CASRDRDTRNTEAFF. CDR3 DNA sequence: TGTGCCAGCAGAGACAGGGACACAAGGAACACTGAAGCTTTCTTT.

This rearrangement joins TRBV7-2 to TRBJ2-1; D is undetermined. CDR1 is SGHTA and CDR2 is FQGNSA in the germline V gene. The CDR3 is made up of 11 amino acids. V was clipped by 4 bases and J by 12 bases, with 10 bases between them. Here the CDR3 DNA reads TGTGCCAGCAGCTCGTCCCGTGGGCAGTTCTTC. Its protein product is CASSSSRGQFF.